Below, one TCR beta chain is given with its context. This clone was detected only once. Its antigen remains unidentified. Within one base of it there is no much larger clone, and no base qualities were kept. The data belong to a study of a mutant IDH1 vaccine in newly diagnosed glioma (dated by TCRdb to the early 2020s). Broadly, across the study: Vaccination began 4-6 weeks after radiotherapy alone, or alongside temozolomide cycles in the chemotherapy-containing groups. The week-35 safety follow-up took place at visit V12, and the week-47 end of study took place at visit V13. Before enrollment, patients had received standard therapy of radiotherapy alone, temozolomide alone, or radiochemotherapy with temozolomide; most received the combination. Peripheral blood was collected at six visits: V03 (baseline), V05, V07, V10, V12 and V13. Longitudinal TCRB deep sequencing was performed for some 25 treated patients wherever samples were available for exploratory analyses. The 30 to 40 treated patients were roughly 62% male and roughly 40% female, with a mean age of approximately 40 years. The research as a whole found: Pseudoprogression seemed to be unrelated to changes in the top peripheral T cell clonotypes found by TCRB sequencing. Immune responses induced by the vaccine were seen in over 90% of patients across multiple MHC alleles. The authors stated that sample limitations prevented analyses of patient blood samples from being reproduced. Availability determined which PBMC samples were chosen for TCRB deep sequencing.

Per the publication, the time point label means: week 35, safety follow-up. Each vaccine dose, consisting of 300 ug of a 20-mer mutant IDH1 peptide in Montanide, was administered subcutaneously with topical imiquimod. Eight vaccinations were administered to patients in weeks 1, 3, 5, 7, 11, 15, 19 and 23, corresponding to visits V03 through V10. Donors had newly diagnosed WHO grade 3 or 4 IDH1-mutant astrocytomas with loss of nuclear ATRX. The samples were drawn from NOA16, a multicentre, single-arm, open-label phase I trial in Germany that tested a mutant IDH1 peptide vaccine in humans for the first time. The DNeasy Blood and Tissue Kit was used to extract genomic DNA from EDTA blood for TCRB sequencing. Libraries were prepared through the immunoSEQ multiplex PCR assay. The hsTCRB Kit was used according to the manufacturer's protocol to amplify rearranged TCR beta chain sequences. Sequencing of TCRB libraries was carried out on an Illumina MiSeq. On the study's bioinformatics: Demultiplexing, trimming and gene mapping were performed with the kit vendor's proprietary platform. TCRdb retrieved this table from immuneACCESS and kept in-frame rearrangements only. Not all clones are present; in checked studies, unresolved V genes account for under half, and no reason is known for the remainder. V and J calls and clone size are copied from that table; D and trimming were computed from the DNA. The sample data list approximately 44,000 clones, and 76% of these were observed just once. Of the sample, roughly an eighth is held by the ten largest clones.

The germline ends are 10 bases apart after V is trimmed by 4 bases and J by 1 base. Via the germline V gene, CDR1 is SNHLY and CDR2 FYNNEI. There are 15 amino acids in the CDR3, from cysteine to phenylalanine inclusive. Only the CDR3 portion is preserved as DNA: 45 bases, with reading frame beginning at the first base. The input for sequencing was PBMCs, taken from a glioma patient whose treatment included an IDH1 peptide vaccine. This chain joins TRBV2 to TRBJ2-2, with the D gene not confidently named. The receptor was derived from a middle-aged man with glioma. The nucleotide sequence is TGTGCCAGCAGTGTTTTGTGGGGGAACACCGGGGAGCTGTTTTTT. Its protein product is CASSVLWGNTGELFF.